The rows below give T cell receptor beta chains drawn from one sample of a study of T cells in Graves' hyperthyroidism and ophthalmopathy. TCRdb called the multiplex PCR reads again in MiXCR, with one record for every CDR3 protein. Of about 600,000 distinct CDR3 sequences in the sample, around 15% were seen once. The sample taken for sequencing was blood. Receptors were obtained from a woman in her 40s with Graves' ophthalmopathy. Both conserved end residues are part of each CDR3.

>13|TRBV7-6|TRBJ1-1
CASSGGGRTEAFF
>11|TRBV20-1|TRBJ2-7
CSATERYEQYF
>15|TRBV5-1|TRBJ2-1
CASSPPTQGYNEQFF
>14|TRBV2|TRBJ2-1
CASRNTGAYNEQFF
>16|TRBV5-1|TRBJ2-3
CASSEGLAALTDTQYF
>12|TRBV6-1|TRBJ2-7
CASNWPAYEQYF
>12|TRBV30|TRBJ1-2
CAWSVANYGYTF
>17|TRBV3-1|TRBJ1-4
CASSPRGQGVANEKLFF
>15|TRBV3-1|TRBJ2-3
CASRYRGGRTDTQYF
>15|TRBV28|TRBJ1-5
CASRKQDYSNQPQHF
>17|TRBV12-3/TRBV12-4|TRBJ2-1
CASSRIAGGQGINEQFF
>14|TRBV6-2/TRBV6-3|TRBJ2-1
CASSYSRGVNEQFF
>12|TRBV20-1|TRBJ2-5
CSARWYQETQYF
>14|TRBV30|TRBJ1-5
CAWSPPALEQPQHF
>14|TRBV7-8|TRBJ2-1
CASSLYQNYNEQFF
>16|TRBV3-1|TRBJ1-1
CASSPPYRSKNTEAFF
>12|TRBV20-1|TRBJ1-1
CSATDGYTEAFF
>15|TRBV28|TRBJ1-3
CASSFSGGSGNTIYF
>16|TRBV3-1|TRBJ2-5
CASSQNPQGAQETQYF
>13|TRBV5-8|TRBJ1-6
CAGPGQANSPLHF
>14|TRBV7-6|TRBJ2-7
CASSRMDNSYEQYF
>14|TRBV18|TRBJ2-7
CASSPRAEDYEQYF
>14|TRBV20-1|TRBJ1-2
CSASVPGTYYGYTF
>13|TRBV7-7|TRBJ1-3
CASSSGNGNTIYF
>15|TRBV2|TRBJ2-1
CASSGAGGYIHEQFF
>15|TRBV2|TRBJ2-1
CASSGPGGAGNEQFF
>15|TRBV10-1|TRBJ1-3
CASGTGTGQGNTIYF
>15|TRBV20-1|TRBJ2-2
CSARDLAGDTGELFF
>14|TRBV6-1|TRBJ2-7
CASPYAGVSDEQYF
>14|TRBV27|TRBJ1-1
CARSETGGNTEAFF
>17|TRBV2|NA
CASSPTEADRRNYEQFF
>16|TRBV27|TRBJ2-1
CASSLARGGRHNEQFF
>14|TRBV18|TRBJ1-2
CASSPREGTDGYTF
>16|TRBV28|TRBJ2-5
CASSLAGTGGQETQYF
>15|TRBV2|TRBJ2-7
CASSGGKGGGYEQYF